One sample yielded the 2 T cell receptor beta chains listed below, sequenced in a study of shared clonotypes between healthy human individuals. Naive CD8 cells were CD45RO-negative, positively selected for CCR7, excluding terminally differentiated effector memory CD45RA+ cells. Sequencing was performed with immunoSEQ multiplex PCR; in TCRdb, only in-frame clones are kept and a portion is missing. The sample includes around 1.9 million clones, 93% seen only once; the top ten take over 1.5%. Sequenced sample: naive CD8+ T cells from PBMCs. These receptors originate from a man between 18 and 29 years old in good health. Some clones in this sample may be carry-over from other donors' samples.

This clone was counted a single time. The V call is TRBV29-1, the J call TRBJ2-7; a possible D gene is TRBD1 (5 bases). Germline CDR1 SQVTM, CDR2 ANQGSEA. The CDR3 covers 12 residues. V was shortened by 5 bases and J by 8 bases, with 16 bases between the two germline ends. The CDR3 here is CSVLRGPDQQYF. CDR3 DNA sequence: TGCAGCGTTCTTAGGGGCCCCGACCAGCAGTACTTC.

The J gene is TRBJ1-6, the V gene TRBV6-5; D gene ambiguous. V shed 5 bases and J shed 1 base, with 6 bases lying between them. The germline V gene encodes CDR1 MNHEY and CDR2 SVGAGI. The CDR3 loop spans 14 amino acids. Here the CDR3 reads CASSGLSYNSPLHF. CDR3 nucleotide sequence: TGTGCCAGCAGTGGGTTATCCTATAATTCACCCCTCCACTTT.